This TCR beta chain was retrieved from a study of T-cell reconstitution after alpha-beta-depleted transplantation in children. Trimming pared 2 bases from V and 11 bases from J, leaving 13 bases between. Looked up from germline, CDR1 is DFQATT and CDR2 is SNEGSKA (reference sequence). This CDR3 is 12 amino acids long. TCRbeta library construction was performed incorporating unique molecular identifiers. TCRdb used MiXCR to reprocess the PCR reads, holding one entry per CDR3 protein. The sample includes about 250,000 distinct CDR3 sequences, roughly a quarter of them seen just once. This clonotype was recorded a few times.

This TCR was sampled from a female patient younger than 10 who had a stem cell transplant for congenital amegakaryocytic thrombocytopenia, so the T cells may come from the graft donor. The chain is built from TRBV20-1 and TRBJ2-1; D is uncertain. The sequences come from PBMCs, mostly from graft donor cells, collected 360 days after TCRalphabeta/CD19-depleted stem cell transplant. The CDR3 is CSARPAGAKQFF. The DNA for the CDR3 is TGCAGTGCTAGACCGGCAGGAGCTAAGCAGTTCTTC.